This T cell receptor (beta chain) was observed in a study of T cell repertoires in cytomegalovirus infection. Study as a whole: Peptides in the study included HLA-C-restricted and HLA-B-restricted CMV epitopes. Through public TCR beta signatures, both CMV infection and matching HLA type were indicated. Study-wide results and caveats: In two of eight donors, the top clonotype was HLA-C-restricted CMV-specific. The study identified carriers of CMV plus the relevant HLA from cumulative public TCR beta family frequency.

This clonotype was found once. Its antigen is undetermined. TCRdb fed the reads into MiXCR, producing one record per CDR3 protein. Among about 110,000 distinct CDR3 sequences listed, about 30% were seen once. This CDR3 spans 16 amino acids. Trimming pared 2 bases from V and 4 bases from J, leaving 18 bases between. Germline CDR1 reads SGHRS; CDR2 reads YFSETQ. This TCR was recovered from a human donor in good health (CMV status not recorded). Some clones in this sample may be carry-over from other donors' samples. The V call is TRBV5-1, the J call TRBJ1-1; D gene uncertain. This specimen was CD8+ T cells from cultured PBMCs, taken from culture after CMV antigen stimulation. Here the CDR3 reads CASSFVGMGVGTEAFF. CDR3 coding DNA: TGCGCCAGCAGCTTTGTGGGGATGGGAGTAGGCACTGAAGCTTTCTTT. Variable domain in full (rest from reference TRBV5-1 and TRBJ1-1): KAGVTQTPRYLIKTRGQQVTLSCSPISGHRSVSWYQQTPGQGLQFLFEYFSETQRNKGNFPGRFSGRQFSNSRSEMNVSTLELGDSALYLCASSFVGMGVGTEAFFGQGTRLTVV.